Listed below are T cell receptor beta chains from one sample, sequenced in a study of CD8+ T cells in alopecia areata. Generated by immunoSEQ multiplex PCR, the TCRdb table keeps only in-frame clones and is missing some. The sample lists tens of thousands of clones, approximately 50% occurring once. Material: NKG2D-high CD8+ T cells sorted from blood. These receptors originate from a human donor with alopecia areata. CDR3s include the opening cysteine and the closing phenylalanine or tryptophan. Each record gives: V gene, D gene, J gene, clone size, CDR3 protein, CDR3 DNA. A D gene is named only where the DNA matches it firmly. For some rows the clone size is stated as once, few or many, or as a class when expanded; others skip it.

>TRBV27|NA|TRBJ2-7|NA
CASMGLSYEQYF
TGTGCCAGCATGGGTCTATCCTACGAGCAGTACTTC
>TRBV29-1|NA|TRBJ2-1|NA
CSVNGLDKASSSYNEQFF
TGCAGCGTGAACGGTCTGGACAAAGCCTCTAGCTCCTACAATGAGCAGTTCTTC
>TRBV29-1|TRBD1|TRBJ1-1|NA
CSGGGQGNTEAFF
TGCAGCGGTGGGGGACAGGGTAACACTGAAGCTTTCTTT
>TRBV7-9|NA|TRBJ2-3|NA
CASSLLVDTQYF
TGTGCCAGCAGCTTGCTCGTTGATACGCAGTATTTT
>TRBV29-1|NA|TRBJ2-7|few
CSVVAPVPYEQYF
TGCAGCGTTGTGGCACCCGTCCCCTACGAGCAGTACTTC
>TRBV11-2|TRBD2|TRBJ2-7|NA
CASSSYREDYEQYF
TGTGCCAGCAGCTCCTACCGGGAGGACTACGAGCAGTACTTC
>TRBV11-2|NA|TRBJ2-4|many
CASSFTEAKNIQYF
TGTGCCAGCAGCTTCACGGAGGCCAAAAACATTCAGTACTTC
>TRBV29-1|NA|TRBJ2-1|NA
CSVDNNEQFF
TGCAGCGTTGACAACAATGAGCAGTTCTTC
>TRBV2|TRBD2|TRBJ2-3|NA
CASRGAGERTDTQYF
TGTGCCAGCAGGGGAGCGGGAGAGAGGACAGATACGCAGTATTTT
>TRBV15|TRBD1|TRBJ2-3|NA
CATSRGARTGDTDTQYF
TGTGCCACCAGCAGAGGGGCCCGAACAGGGGACACAGATACGCAGTATTTT
>TRBV28|TRBD2|TRBJ2-7|NA
CASTLSGGSSYEQYF
TGTGCCAGCACCCTTAGCGGGGGGAGCTCCTACGAGCAGTACTTC
>TRBV29-1|NA|TRBJ2-1|NA
CSARRDEQFF
TGCAGCGCCCGTAGAGACGAGCAGTTCTTC
>TRBV27|TRBD1|TRBJ2-7|NA
CASSLPPGQGVYEQYF
TGTGCCAGCAGTTTACCTCCCGGCCAGGGGGTTTACGAGCAGTACTTC
>TRBV29-1|NA|TRBJ2-6|NA
CSVEVRAPGANVLTF
TGCAGCGTTGAAGTACGGGCACCCGGGGCCAACGTCCTGACTTTC
>TRBV2|NA|TRBJ1-1|NA
CASVVTEAFF
TGTGCCAGCGTGGTTACTGAAGCTTTCTTT
>TRBV5-1|NA|TRBJ1-2|NA
CASSLEGRENYGYTF
TGCGCCAGCAGCTTGGAAGGACGGGAAAACTATGGCTACACCTTC
>TRBV29-1|TRBD2|TRBJ2-1|NA
CSVETGLAEYNEQFF
TGCAGCGTTGAAACTGGACTAGCGGAATACAATGAGCAGTTCTTC
>TRBV27|NA|TRBJ1-5|NA
CASSFSGRNQPQHF
TGTGCCAGCAGTTTCTCGGGCCGAAATCAGCCCCAGCATTTT
>TRBV28|TRBD2|TRBJ2-5|NA
CASSGLAQVETQYF
TGTGCCAGCAGTGGACTAGCCCAAGTCGAGACCCAGTACTTC
>TRBV4-1|NA|TRBJ2-3|NA
CASSQVITDTQYF
TGCGCCAGCAGCCAAGTGATCACAGATACGCAGTATTTT
>TRBV28|TRBD1|TRBJ2-7|NA
CASSAGTGEGEQYF
TGTGCCAGCAGTGCCGGGACAGGGGAGGGCGAGCAGTACTTC
>TRBV28|NA|TRBJ1-1|few
CASSMVGEAFF
TGTGCCAGCAGTATGGTGGGTGAAGCTTTCTTT
>TRBV29-1|NA|TRBJ2-7|few
CSVVRGPYEQYF
TGCAGCGTTGTGAGGGGCCCCTACGAGCAGTACTTC
>TRBV2|NA|TRBJ2-1|NA
CASSEWLEFHEQFF
TGTGCCAGCAGTGAATGGCTAGAATTCCATGAGCAGTTCTTC